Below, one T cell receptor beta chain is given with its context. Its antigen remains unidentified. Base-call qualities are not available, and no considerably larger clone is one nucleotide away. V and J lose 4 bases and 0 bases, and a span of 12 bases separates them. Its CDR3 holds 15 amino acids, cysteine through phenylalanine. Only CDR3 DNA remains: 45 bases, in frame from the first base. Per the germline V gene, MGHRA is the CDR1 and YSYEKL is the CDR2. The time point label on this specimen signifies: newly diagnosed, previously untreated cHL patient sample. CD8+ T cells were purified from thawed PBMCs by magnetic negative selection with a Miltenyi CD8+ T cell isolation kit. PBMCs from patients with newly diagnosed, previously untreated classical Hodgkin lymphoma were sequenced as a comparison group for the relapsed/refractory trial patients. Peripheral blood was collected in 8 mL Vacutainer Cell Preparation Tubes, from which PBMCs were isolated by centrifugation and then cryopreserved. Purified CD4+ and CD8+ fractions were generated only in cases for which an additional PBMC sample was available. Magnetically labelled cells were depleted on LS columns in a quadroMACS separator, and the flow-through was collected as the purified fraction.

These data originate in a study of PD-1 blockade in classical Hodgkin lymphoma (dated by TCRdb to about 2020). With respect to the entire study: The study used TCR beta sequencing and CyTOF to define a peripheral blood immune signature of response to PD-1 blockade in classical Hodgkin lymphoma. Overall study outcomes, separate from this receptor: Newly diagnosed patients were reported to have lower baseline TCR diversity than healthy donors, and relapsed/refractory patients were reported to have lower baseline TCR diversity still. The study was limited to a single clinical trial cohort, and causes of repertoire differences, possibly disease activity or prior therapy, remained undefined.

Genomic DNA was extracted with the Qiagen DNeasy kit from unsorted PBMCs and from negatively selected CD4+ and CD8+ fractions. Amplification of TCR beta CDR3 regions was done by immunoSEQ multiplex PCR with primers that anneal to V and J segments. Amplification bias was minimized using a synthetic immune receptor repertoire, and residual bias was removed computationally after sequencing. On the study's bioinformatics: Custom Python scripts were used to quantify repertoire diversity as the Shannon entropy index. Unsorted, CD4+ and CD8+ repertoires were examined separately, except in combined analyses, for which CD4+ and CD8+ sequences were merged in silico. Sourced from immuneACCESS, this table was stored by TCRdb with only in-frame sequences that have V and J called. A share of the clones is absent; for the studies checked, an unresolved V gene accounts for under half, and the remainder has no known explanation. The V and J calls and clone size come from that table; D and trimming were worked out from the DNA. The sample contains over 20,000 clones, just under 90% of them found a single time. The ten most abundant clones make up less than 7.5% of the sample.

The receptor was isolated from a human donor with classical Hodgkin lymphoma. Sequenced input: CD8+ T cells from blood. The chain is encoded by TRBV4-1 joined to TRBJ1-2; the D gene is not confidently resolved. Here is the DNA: TGCGCCAGCAGCCTTAGAAGACTGGCTAACTATGGCTACACCTTC. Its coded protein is CASSLRRLANYGYTF.